This TCR beta chain was retrieved from a study of patients and donors after allogeneic stem cell transplantation. TCRdb re-called the RT-PCR reads with MiXCR, one entry per CDR3 protein. The sample has approximately 200,000 distinct CDR3 sequences, around 40% seen once. The CDR3 runs 15 residues. CDR1 and CDR2 from the germline V gene are MNHEY and SMNVEV (reference sequence). The V gene end was trimmed by 5 bases and the J gene end by 2 bases; junction bases not matched to a gene: 8. This sequence was found in a human donor who was either an allogeneic HSCT recipient or a stem cell or donor lymphocyte infusion donor (not recorded which). It is not recorded whose cells these are; they may come from a transplant donor. The chain is built from TRBV27 and TRBJ1-2, with 7 nucleotides matching TRBD1. Sequenced sample: blood, either unsorted or a sorted T cell fraction (not recorded which). CDR3 sequence reads: CASSPQGQLNYGYTF. The CDR3 DNA reads TGTGCCAGCAGTCCGCAGGGACAGTTGAACTATGGCTACACCTTC.